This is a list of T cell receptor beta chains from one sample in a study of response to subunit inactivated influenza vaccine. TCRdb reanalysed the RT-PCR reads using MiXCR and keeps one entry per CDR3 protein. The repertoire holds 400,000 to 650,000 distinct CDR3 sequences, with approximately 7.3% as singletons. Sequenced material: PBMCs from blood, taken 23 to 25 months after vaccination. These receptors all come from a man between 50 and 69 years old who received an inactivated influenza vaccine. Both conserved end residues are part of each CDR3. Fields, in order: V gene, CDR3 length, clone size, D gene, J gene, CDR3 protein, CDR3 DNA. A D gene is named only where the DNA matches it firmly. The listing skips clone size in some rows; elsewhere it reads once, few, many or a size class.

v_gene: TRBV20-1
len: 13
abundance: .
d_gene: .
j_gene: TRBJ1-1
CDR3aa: CSAREAAISGAFF
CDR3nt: TGCAGTGCTAGAGAGGCAGCCATATCAGGAGCTTTCTTT

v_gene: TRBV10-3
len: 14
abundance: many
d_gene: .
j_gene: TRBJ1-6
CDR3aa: CAISIQGKDSPLHF
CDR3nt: TGTGCCATCAGCATACAGGGTAAAGATTCACCCCTCCACTTT

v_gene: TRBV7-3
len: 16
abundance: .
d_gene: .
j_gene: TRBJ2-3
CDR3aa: CASSLGSGGSTDTQYF
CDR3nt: TGTGCCAGCAGTTTAGGGTCGGGCGGAAGCACAGATACGCAGTATTTT

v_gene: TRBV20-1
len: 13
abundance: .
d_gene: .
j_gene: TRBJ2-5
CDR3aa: CSAGPDTTLSQYF
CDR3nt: TGCAGTGCTGGCCCGGACACCACGTTATCCCAGTACTTC

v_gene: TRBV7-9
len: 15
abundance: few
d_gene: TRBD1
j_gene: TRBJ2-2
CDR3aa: CASSPRGQGHGELFF
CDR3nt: TGTGCCAGCAGCCCAAGGGGACAGGGGCACGGGGAGCTGTTTTTT

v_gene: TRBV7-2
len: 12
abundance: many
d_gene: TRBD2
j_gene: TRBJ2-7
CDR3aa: CASRAGGGEQYF
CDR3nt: TGTGCCAGCAGAGCGGGAGGAGGTGAGCAGTACTTC

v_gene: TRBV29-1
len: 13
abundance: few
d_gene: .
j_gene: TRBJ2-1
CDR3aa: CSVPGTLYNEQFF
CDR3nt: TGCAGCGTTCCCGGGACGCTATACAATGAGCAGTTCTTC

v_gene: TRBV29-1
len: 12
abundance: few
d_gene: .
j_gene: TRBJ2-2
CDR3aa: CSVWGKSGELFF
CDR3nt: TGCAGCGTTTGGGGGAAGTCCGGGGAGCTGTTTTTT

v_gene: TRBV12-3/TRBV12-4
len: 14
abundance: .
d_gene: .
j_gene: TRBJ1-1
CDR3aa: CASSFNLRITEAFF
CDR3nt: TGTGCCAGCAGTTTTAATTTGCGGATCACTGAAGCTTTCTTT

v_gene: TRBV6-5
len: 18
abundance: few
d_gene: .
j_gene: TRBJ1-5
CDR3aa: CASSYSRGFEGTGQPQHF
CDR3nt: TGTGCCAGCAGTTACTCGCGGGGGTTTGAAGGGACCGGGCAGCCCCAGCATTTT

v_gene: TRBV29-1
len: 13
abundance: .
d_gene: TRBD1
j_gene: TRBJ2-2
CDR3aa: CSVRDRGTGELFF
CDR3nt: TGCAGCGTTAGGGACAGGGGGACCGGGGAGCTGTTTTTT

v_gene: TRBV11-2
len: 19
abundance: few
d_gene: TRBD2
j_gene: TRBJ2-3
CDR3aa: CASSLEGTSGSRRMNTQYF
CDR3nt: TGTGCCAGCAGCTTAGAGGGGACTAGCGGCTCTCGACGCATGAATACGCAGTATTTT

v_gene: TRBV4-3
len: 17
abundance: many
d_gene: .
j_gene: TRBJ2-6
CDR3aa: CASSRGVLSSGANVLTF
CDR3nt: TGCGCCAGCAGCCGAGGAGTCCTGAGCTCTGGGGCCAACGTCCTGACTTTC

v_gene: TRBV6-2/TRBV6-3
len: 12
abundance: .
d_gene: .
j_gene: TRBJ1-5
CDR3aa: CASTVSNQPQHF
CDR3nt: TGTGCCAGCACCGTAAGCAATCAGCCCCAGCATTTT

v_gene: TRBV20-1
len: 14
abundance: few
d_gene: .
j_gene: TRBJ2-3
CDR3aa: CSARLRTGADTQYF
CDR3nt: TGCAGTGCTAGACTTCGGACGGGGGCAGATACGCAGTATTTT

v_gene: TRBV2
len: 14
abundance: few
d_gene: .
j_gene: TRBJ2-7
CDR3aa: CASSEWPGSKKQYF
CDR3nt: TGTGCCAGCAGTGAATGGCCCGGGAGTAAAAAGCAGTACTTC

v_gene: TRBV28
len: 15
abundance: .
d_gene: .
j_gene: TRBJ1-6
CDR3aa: CASGSFRVLYSPLHF
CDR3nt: TGTGCCAGCGGGTCCTTCAGGGTCCTGTATTCACCCCTCCACTTT

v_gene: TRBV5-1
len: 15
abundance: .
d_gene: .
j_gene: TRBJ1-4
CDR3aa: CASSVQGERNEKLFF
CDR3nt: TGCGCCAGCAGCGTACAGGGAGAAAGGAATGAAAAACTGTTTTTT

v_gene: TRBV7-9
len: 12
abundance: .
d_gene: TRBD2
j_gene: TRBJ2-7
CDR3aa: CASSSPRGGLYF
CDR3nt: TGTGCCAGCAGCTCCCCACGGGGGGGTCTGTACTTC

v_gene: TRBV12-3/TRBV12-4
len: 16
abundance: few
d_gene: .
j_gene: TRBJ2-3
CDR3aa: CASSLGGNRGTDTQYF
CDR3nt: TGTGCCAGCAGTTTAGGGGGTAACAGGGGCACAGATACGCAGTATTTT

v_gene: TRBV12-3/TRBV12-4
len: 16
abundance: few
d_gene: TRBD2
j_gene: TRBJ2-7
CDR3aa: CASSSPSGRATYEQYF
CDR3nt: TGTGCCAGCAGTTCCCCTAGCGGGAGGGCCACCTACGAGCAGTACTTC

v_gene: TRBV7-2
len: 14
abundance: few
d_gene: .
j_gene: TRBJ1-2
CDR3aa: CASSFIRDGYGYTF
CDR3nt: TGTGCCAGCAGCTTCATTCGGGACGGCTATGGCTACACCTTC

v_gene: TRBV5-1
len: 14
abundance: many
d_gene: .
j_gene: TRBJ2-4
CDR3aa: CASSLGDGPRDQYF
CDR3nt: TGCGCCAGCAGCTTGGGGGACGGGCCCCGCGATCAGTACTTC

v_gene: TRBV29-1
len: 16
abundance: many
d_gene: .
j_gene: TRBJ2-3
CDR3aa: CSVAVGYSGVTDTQYF
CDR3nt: TGCAGCGTTGCCGTTGGATATTCAGGGGTCACAGATACGCAGTATTTT

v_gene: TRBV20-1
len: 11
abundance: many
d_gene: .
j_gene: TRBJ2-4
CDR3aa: CSARGVAIQYF
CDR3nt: TGCAGTGCTAGAGGAGTTGCCATTCAGTACTTC

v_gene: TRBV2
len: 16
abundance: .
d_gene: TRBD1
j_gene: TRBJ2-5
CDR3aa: CASSERETGGKETQYF
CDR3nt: TGTGCCAGCAGTGAACGGGAAACAGGGGGCAAGGAGACCCAGTACTTC

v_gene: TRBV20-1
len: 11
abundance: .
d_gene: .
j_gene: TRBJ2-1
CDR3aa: CSARPRAEQFF
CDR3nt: TGCAGTGCTAGGCCCCGGGCTGAGCAGTTCTTC

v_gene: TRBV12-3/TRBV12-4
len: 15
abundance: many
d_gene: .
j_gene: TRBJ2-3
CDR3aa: CASSYGWGSTDTQYF
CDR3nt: TGTGCCAGCAGCTACGGTTGGGGTTCCACAGATACGCAGTATTTT

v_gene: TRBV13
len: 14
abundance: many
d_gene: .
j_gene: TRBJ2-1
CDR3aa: CASSARFFSREQFF
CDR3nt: TGTGCCAGCAGCGCCAGATTTTTCTCACGGGAGCAGTTCTTC

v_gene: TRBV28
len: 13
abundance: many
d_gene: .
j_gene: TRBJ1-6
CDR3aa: CASCRQINSPLHF
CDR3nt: TGTGCCAGCTGCAGGCAGATAAATTCACCCCTCCACTTT